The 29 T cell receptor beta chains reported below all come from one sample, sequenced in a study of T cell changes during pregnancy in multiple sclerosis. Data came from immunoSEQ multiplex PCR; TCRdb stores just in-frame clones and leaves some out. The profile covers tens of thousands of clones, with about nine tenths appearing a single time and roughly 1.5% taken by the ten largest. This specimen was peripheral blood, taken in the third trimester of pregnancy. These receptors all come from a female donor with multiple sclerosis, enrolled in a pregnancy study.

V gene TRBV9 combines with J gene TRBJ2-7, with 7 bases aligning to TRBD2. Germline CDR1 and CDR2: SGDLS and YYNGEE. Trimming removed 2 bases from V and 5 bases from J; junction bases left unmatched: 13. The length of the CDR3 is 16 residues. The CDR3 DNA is TGTGCCAGCAGCGTTTCGAGACTAGCTGGTTTACACGAGCAGTACTTC. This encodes CASSVSRLAGLHEQYF.

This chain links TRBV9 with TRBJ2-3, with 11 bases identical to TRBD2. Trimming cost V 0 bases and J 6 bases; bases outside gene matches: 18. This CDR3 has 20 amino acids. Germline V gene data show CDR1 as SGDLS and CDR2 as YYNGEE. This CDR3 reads CASSVATVVRSGGAGDTQYF. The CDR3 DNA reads TGTGCCAGCAGCGTAGCTACGGTGGTTCGTAGCGGGGGGGCAGGTGATACGCAGTATTTT.

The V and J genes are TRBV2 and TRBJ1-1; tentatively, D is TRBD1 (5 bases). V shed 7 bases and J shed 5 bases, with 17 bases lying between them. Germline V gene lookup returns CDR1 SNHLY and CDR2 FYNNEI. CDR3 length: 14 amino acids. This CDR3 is CASKGAREDTEAFF. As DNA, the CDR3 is TGTGCCAGCAAAGGCGCCAGGGAAGATACTGAAGCTTTCTTT.

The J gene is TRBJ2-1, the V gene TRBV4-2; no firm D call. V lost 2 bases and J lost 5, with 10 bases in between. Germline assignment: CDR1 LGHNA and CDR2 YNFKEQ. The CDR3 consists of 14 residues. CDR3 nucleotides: TGTGCCAGCAGCCAACTAGTAGGTGACAATGAGCAGTTCTTC. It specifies CASSQLVGDNEQFF.

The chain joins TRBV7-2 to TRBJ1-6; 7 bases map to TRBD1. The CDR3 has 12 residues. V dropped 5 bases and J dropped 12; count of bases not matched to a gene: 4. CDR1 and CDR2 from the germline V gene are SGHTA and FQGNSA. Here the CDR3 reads CASSDTGEPLHF. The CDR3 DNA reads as TGTGCCAGCAGCGATACAGGGGAACCCCTCCACTTT. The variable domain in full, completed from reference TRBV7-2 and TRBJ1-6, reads GAGVSQSPSNKVTEKGKDVELRCDPISGHTALYWYRQSLGQGLEFLIYFQGNSAPDKSGLPSDRFSAERTGGSVSTLTIQRTQQEDSAVYLCASSDTGEPLHFGNGTRLTVT.

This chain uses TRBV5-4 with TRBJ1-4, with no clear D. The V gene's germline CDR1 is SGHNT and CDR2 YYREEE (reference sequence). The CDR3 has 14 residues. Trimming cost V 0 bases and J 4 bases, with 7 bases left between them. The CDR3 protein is CASSLDGYNEKLFF. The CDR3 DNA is TGTGCCAGCAGCTTGGACGGTTATAATGAAAAACTGTTTTTT.

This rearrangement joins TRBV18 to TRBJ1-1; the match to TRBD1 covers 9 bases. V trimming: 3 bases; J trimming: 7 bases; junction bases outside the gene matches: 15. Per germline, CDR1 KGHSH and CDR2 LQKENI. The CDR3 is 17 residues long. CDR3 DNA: TGTGCCAGCTCACCTCTTACAGGGGGCGGGAGTACGATTGAAGCTTTCTTT. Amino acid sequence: CASSPLTGGGSTIEAFF.

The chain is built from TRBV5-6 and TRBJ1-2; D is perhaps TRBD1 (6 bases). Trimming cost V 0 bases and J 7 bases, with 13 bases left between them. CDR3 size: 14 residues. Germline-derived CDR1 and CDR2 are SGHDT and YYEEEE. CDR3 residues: CASSLGDRWSGYTF. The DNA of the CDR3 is TGTGCCAGCAGCTTGGGTGACAGGTGGAGTGGCTACACCTTC. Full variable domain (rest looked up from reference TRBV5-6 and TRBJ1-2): DAGVTQSPTHLIKTRGQQVTLRCSPKSGHDTVSWYQQALGQGPQFIFQYYEEEERQRGNFPDRFSGHQFPNYSSELNVNALLLGDSALYLCASSLGDRWSGYTFGSGTRLTVV.

The CDR3 loop is CASSLGTGGYNEQFF. In DNA, the CDR3 is TGTGCCAGCAGCTTAGGGACAGGGGGCTACAATGAGCAGTTCTTC. The chain combines TRBV11-3 with TRBJ2-1, with 10 bases that match TRBD1. The V segment lost 1 base and the J segment 3 bases; nucleotides outside the gene matches: 0. CDR1 and CDR2 (germline): SGHNT, YENEEA. CDR3 length: 15 residues.

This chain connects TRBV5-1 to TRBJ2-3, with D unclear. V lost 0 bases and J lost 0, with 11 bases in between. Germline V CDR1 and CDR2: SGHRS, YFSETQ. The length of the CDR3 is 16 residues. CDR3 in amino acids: CASSLVRQTSTDTQYF. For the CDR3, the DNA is TGCGCCAGCAGCTTGGTGAGGCAGACCAGCACAGATACGCAGTATTTT.

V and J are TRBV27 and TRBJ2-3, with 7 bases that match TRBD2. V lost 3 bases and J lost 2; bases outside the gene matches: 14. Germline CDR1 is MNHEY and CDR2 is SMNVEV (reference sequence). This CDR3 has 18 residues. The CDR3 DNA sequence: TGTGCCAGCAGTTTCTCCCCCCTCCGCGGGAGATTCACAGATACGCAGTATTTT. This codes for CASSFSPLRGRFTDTQYF.

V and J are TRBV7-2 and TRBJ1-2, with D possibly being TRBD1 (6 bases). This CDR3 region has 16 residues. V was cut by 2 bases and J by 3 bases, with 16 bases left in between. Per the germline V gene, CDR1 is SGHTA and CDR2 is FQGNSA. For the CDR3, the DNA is TGTGCCAGCAGCTTAATGGGGGGGCTAAGTGACTATGGCTACACCTTC. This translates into CASSLMGGLSDYGYTF.

The CDR3 loop is CASSSSGTVNEQFF. In DNA, the CDR3 is TGTGCCAGCAGCTCCTCCGGGACAGTCAATGAGCAGTTCTTC. V usage is TRBV7-9 and J usage is TRBJ2-1; TRBD1 aligns across 7 bases. After removal of 4 bases from V and 6 bases from J, the junction contained 6 bases not matched to a gene. Looked up from germline, CDR1 is SEHNR and CDR2 is FQNEAQ (reference sequence). This CDR3 region has 14 residues.

The DNA for the CDR3 is TGCGCCAGCAGCAACGGACAGGGTTCGGGAAACACCATATATTTT. It specifies CASSNGQGSGNTIYF. V gene TRBV5-1 combines with J gene TRBJ1-3, with 8 bases lining up with TRBD1. CDR1 is SGHRS and CDR2 is YFSETQ in the germline V gene. This CDR3 spans 15 amino acids. V was clipped by 4 bases and J by 4 bases; unmatched bases: 7.

DNA for the CDR3: TGTGCCAGTAGAGGGGCGGGAGGGAGGACCTTGAACACTGAAGCTTTCTTT. Translating gives CASRGAGGRTLNTEAFF. The chain recombines TRBV19 with TRBJ1-1; the D gene is possibly TRBD1 (5 bases). Trimming pared 6 bases from V and 0 bases from J, leaving 20 bases between. Per the germline V gene, CDR1 is LNHDA and CDR2 is SQIVND (reference sequence). The CDR3 contains 17 residues.

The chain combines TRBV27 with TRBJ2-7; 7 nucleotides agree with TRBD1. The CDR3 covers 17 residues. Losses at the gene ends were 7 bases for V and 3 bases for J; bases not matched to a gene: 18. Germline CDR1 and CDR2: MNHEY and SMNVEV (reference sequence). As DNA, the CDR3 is TGTGCCAGCACCCCCCTCGCTACCGGGACAGCTTACTACGAGCAGTACTTC. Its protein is CASTPLATGTAYYEQYF.

CDR3 region: CASSSRATGKNIQYF. For the CDR3, the DNA is TGTGCCAGCAGCTCCCGGGCGACAGGGAAAAACATTCAGTACTTC. This chain uses TRBV7-8 with TRBJ2-4; the match to TRBD1 covers 7 bases. The germline gives CDR1 SGHVS, CDR2 FQNEAQ. This CDR3 is 15 amino acids long. J gave up 4 bases and V 4 bases, and 7 bases lay outside the gene matches.

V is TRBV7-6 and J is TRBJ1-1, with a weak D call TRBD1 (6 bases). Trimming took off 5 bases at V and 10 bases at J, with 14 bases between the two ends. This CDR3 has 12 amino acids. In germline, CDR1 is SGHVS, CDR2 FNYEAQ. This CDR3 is CASSPTGTRAFF. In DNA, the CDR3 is TGTGCCAGCAGCCCCACAGGGACACGAGCTTTCTTT.

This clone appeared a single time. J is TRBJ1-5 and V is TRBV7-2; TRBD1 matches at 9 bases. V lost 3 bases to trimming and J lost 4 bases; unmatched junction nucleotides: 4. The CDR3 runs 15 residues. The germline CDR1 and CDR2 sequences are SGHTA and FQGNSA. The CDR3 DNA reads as TGTGCCAGCAGCTTCTACAGGGGGCAAAATCAGCCCCAGCATTTT. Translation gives CASSFYRGQNQPQHF.

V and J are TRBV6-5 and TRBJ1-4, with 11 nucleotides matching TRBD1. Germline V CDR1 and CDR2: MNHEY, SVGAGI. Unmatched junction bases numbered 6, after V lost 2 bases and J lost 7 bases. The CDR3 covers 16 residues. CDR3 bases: TGTGCCAGCAGTTACACGCGGGGACAGGGGGTTGAAAAACTGTTTTTT. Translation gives CASSYTRGQGVEKLFF.

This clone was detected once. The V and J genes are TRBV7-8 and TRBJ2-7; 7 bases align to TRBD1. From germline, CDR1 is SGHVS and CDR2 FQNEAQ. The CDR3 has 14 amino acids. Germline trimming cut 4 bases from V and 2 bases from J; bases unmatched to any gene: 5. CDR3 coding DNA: TGTGCCAGCAGCTCCCGGGACAGTACCTACGAGCAGTACTTC. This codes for CASSSRDSTYEQYF.

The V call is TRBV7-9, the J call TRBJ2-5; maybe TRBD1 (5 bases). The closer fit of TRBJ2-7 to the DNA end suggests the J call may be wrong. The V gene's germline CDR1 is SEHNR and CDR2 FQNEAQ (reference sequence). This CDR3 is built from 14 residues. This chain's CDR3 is CASSSYGRAYEQYF. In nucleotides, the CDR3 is TGTGCCAGCAGCTCCTACGGCAGGGCCTACGAGCAGTACTTC.

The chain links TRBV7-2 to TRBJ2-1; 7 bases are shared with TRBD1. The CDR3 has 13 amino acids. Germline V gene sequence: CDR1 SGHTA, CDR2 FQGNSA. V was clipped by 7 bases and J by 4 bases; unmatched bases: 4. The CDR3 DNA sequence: TGTGCCAGCACCCAGGGACAGTACAATGAGCAGTTCTTC. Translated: CASTQGQYNEQFF. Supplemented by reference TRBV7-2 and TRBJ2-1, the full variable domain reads GAGVSQSPSNKVTEKGKDVELRCDPISGHTALYWYRQSLGQGLEFLIYFQGNSAPDKSGLPSDRFSAERTGGSVSTLTIQRTQQEDSAVYLCASTQGQYNEQFFGPGTRLTVL.

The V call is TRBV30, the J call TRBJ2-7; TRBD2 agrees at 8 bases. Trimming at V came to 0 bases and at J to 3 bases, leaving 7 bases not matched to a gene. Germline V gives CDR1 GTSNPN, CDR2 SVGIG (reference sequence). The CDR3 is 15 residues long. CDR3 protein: CAWSVSPGGIYEQYF. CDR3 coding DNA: TGTGCCTGGAGTGTATCTCCGGGAGGGATCTACGAGCAGTACTTC.

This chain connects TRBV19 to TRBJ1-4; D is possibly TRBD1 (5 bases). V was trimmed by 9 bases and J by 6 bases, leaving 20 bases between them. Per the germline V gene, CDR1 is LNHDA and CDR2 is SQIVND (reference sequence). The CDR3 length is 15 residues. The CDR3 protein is CASYDRRVGDEKLFF. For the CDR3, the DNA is TGTGCCAGCTACGATCGGAGGGTAGGGGATGAAAAACTGTTTTTT.

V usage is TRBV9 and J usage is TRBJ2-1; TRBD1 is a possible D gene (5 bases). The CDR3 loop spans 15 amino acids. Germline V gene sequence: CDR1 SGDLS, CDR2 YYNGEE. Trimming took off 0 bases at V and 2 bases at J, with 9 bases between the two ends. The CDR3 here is CASSVGGRPYNEQFF. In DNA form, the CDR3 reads TGTGCCAGCAGCGTAGGGGGCAGACCCTACAATGAGCAGTTCTTC.

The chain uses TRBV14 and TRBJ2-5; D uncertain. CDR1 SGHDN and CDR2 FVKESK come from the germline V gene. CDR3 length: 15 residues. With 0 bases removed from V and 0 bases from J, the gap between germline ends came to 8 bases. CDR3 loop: CASSQEAPYQETQYF. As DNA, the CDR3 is TGTGCCAGCAGCCAAGAGGCTCCCTACCAAGAGACCCAGTACTTC.

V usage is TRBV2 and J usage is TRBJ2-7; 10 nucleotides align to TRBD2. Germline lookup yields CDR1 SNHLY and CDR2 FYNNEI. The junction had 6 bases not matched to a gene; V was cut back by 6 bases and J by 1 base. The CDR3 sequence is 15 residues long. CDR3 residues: CASRSLAGVSYEQYF. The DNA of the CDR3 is TGTGCCAGCAGATCTCTAGCGGGGGTGTCCTACGAGCAGTACTTC. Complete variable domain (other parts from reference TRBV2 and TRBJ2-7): EPEVTQTPSHQVTQMGQEVILRCVPISNHLYFYWYRQILGQKVEFLVSFYNNEISEKSEIFDDQFSVERPDGSNFTLKIRSTKLEDSAMYFCASRSLAGVSYEQYFGPGTRLTVT.

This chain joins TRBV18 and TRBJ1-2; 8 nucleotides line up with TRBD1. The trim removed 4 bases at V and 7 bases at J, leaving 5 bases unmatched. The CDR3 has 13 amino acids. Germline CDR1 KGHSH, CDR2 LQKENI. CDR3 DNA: TGTGCCAGCTCACTAGGACAGGGCCCTGGCTACACCTTC. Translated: CASSLGQGPGYTF.